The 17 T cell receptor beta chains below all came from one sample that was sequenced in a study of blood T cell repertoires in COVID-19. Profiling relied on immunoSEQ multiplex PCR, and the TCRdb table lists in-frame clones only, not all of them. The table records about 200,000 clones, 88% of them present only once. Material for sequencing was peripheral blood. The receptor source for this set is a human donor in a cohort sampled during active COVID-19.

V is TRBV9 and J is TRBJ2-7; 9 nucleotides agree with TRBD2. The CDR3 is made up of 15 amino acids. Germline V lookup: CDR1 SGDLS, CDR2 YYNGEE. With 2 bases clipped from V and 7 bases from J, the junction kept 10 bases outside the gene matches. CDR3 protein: CASSVFGGGAGEQYF. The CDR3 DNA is TGTGCCAGCAGCGTTTTCGGCGGGGGGGCAGGGGAGCAGTACTTC.

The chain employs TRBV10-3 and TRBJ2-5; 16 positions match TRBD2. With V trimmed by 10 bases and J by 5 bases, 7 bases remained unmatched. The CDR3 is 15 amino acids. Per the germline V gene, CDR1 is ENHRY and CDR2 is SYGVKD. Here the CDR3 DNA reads TGTGCCACCGGGACTAGCGGGGGGGCGCAGGAGACCCAGTACTTC. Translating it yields CATGTSGGAQETQYF.

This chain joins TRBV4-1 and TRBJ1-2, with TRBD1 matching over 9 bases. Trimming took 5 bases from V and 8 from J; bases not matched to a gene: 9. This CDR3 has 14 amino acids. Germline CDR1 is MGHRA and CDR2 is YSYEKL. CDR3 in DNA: TGCGCCAGCAGCTACGGACAGGGGCGTAAGGGCTACACCTTC. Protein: CASSYGQGRKGYTF.

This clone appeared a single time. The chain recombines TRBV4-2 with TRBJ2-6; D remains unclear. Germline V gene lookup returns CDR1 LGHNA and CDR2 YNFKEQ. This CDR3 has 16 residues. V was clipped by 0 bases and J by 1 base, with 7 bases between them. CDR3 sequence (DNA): TGTGCCAGCAGCCAAGATTTACAGTCTGGGGCCAACGTCCTGACTTTC. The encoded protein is CASSQDLQSGANVLTF.

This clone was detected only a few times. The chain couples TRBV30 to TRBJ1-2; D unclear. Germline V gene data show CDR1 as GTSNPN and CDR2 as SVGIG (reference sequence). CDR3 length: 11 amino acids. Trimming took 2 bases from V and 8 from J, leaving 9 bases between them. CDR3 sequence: CAWSTLWGYTF. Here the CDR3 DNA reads TGTGCCTGGAGTACCCTATGGGGCTACACCTTC.

CDR3 residues: CASSVVLRDRGPHEQYF. CDR3 coding DNA: TGTGCCAGCAGCGTCGTACTCCGGGACAGGGGTCCCCACGAGCAGTACTTC. V usage is TRBV7-9 and J usage is TRBJ2-7; 10 nucleotides match TRBD1. Germline CDR1 and CDR2: SEHNR and FQNEAQ (reference sequence). This CDR3 spans 17 amino acids. With V trimmed by 5 bases and J by 5 bases, 15 bases remained unmatched.

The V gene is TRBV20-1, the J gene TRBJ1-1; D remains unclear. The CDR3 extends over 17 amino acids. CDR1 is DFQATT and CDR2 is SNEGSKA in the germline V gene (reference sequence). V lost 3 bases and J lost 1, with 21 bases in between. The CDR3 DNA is TGCAGTGCTAGTCCTTTGCAGTTCATTGCAACGAACACTGAAGCTTTCTTT. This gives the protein CSASPLQFIATNTEAFF.

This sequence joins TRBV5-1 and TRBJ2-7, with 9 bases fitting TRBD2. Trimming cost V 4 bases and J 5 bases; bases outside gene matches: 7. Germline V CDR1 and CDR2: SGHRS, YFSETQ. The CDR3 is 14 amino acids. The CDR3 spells CASSPRGGVNEQYF. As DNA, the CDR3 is TGCGCCAGCAGCCCCCGCGGGGGGGTCAACGAGCAGTACTTC.

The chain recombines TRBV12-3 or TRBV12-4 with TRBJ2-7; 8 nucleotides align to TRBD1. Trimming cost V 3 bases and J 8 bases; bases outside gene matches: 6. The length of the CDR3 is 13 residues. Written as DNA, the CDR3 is TGTGCCAGCAGTTTGCAGGGGACAGGCCAGCAGTACTTC. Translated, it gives CASSLQGTGQQYF.

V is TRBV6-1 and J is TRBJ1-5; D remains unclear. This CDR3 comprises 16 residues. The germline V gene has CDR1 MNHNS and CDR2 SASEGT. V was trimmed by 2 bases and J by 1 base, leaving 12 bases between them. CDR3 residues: CASSETGRGSNQPQHF. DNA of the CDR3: TGTGCCAGCAGTGAAACGGGAAGAGGGAGCAATCAGCCCCAGCATTTT.

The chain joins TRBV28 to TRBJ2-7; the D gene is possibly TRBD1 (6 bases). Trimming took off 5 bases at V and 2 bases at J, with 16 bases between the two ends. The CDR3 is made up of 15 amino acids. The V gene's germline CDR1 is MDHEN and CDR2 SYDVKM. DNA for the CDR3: TGTGCCAGCAGTCCGGACGGCAGGGGAGCCTACGAGCAGTACTTC. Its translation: CASSPDGRGAYEQYF.

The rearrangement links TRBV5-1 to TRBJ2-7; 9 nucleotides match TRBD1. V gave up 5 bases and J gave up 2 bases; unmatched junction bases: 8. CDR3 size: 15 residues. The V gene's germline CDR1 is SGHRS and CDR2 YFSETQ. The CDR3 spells CASRTGTGITYEQYF. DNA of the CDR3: TGCGCCAGCAGGACAGGGACAGGGATTACCTACGAGCAGTACTTC.

The CDR3 bases are TGCGCCAGCAGAGCCCGGGGGACGAACACTGAAGCTTTCTTT. It encodes CASRARGTNTEAFF. V usage is TRBV10-2 and J usage is TRBJ1-1; D might be TRBD1 (5 bases). Germline values: CDR1 WSHSY, CDR2 SAAADI. This CDR3 spans 14 amino acids. The ends were cut back, 6 bases at V and 1 base at J, with 12 bases in the middle.

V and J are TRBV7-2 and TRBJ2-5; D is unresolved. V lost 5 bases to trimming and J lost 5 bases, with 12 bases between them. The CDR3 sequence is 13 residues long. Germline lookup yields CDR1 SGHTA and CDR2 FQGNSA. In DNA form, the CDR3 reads TGTGCCAGCAGCGAATCGCAGTCGGAGACCCAGTACTTC. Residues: CASSESQSETQYF.

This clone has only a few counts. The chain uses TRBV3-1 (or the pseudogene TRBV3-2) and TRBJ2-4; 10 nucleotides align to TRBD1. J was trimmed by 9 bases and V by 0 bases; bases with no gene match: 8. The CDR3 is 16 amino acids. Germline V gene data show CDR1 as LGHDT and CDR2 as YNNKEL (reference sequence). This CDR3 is CASSQEATGGAAIQYF. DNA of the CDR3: TGTGCCAGCAGCCAAGAGGCGACAGGGGGCGCGGCCATTCAGTACTTC.

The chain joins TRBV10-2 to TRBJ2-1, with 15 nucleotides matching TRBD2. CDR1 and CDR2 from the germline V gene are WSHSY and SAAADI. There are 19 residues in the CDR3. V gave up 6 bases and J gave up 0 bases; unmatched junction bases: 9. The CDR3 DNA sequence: TGCGCCAGCAGGCAACCGGGACTAGCGGGGGGTTACTCCTACAATGAGCAGTTCTTC. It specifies CASRQPGLAGGYSYNEQFF.

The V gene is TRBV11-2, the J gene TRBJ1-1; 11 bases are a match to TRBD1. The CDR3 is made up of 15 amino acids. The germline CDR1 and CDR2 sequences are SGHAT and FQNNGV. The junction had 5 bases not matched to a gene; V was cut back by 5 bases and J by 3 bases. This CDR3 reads CASSPGTGGYTEAFF. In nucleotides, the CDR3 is TGTGCCAGCAGCCCCGGGACAGGGGGTTACACTGAAGCTTTCTTT.